This TCR beta chain was captured by sequencing in a study of blood T cell repertoires in COVID-19. Overall study: COVID-19 samples collected from the United States, Italy and Spain covered acute and convalescent phases. Sources were T cells, B-cell-depleted T cells, or PBMCs; the material itself was cDNA or gDNA.

CDR3 size: 15 residues. In germline, CDR1 is LGHNA, CDR2 YSLEER. Trimming left V 0 bases short and J 5 bases short, with 11 bases between. Individuals drawn from 20 to 25 US areas were roughly 18 to 95 years old. Either two negative PCRs, clearance, or symptom resolution qualified Cohort 3 donors as recovered. Data came from immunoSEQ multiplex PCR; TCRdb stores just in-frame clones and leaves some out. The sample has a few hundred thousand clones, roughly four fifths seen once. Sequenced sample: PBMCs or T cells enriched from blood (not recorded which). The chain has TRBV4-3 and TRBJ1-5; the D is unclear. This TCR was sampled from a woman aged 45-60 years who had recovered from COVID-19. The CDR3 here is CASSQDGGRDQPQHF. The CDR3 bases are TGCGCCAGCAGCCAAGATGGAGGTCGGGATCAGCCCCAGCATTTT.